These 32 T cell receptor beta chains were all obtained from the same sample, sequenced in a study of blood T cell repertoires in COVID-19. Generated by immunoSEQ multiplex PCR, the TCRdb table keeps only in-frame clones and is missing some. Altogether 25,000 or so clones are present, around 87% being singletons, with the ten largest covering about 11%. Sequenced: peripheral blood. These receptors came from a man between 65 and 85 years old with acute or convalescent COVID-19.

V is TRBV18 and J is TRBJ1-2; TRBD1 is a possible D gene (6 bases). The CDR3 consists of 13 residues. Germline-derived CDR1 and CDR2 are KGHSH and LQKENI. Trimming took 6 bases from V and 6 from J, leaving 14 bases between them. CDR3 DNA: TGTGCCAGCTCTCCGACAGGATCTGATGGCTACACCTTC. It is translated as CASSPTGSDGYTF.

The V gene is TRBV19, the J gene TRBJ2-6, with D possibly TRBD1 on 6 matching bases. V was clipped by 8 bases and J by 2 bases, with 13 bases between them. Per germline, CDR1 LNHDA and CDR2 SQIVND (reference sequence). This CDR3 is 15 amino acids long. DNA of the CDR3: TGTGCCAGTTCCTTTTGGACAGCTGGGGCCAACGTCCTGACTTTC. Amino acid sequence: CASSFWTAGANVLTF.

The J gene is TRBJ1-2, the V gene TRBV7-2; 9 nucleotides match TRBD1. Germline V gives CDR1 SGHTA, CDR2 FQGNSA. V shed 4 bases, J shed 8 bases, and the junction held 5 bases outside the gene matches. The CDR3 sequence is 13 residues long. The CDR3 DNA reads as TGTGCCAGCAGCTCACAGGGGGCGCAAGGCTACACCTTC. This sequence encodes CASSSQGAQGYTF. Full variable domain (outside the CDR3, taken from reference TRBV7-2 and TRBJ1-2): GAGVSQSPSNKVTEKGKDVELRCDPISGHTALYWYRQSLGQGLEFLIYFQGNSAPDKSGLPSDRFSAERTGGSVSTLTIQRTQQEDSAVYLCASSSQGAQGYTFGSGTRLTVV.

The chain joins TRBV27 to TRBJ2-3; D possibly corresponds to TRBD2 (6 bases). This CDR3 is built from 17 residues. CDR1 MNHEY and CDR2 SMNVEV come from the germline V gene (reference sequence). Trimming pared 1 base from V and 5 bases from J, leaving 19 bases between. CDR3 bases: TGTGCCAGCAGTTTATTCGGGTTACCGGGAGAGGAAGATACGCAGTATTTT. Its protein is CASSLFGLPGEEDTQYF.

The CDR3 DNA reads as TGTGCCAGTAGTGTATCGCGGGCAGATACGCAGTATTTT. Its translation: CASSVSRADTQYF. This chain uses TRBV19 with TRBJ2-3, with a weak D call TRBD2 (5 bases). The germline CDR1 and CDR2 sequences are LNHDA and SQIVND (reference sequence). The CDR3 covers 13 residues. V lost 5 bases to trimming and J lost 4 bases, with 10 bases between them.

V usage is TRBV21-1 and J usage is TRBJ2-1; TRBD1, the table's D call, lacks a check against the DNA. TRBV21-1 is termed a pseudogene. This CDR3 has 15 residues. The CDR3 DNA follows: TGTGCCAGCAGCCCTACGACAGGGGGGTGCAATGAGCAGTTCTTC. Amino acid sequence: CASSPTTGGCNEQFF.

The rearrangement links TRBV4-2 to TRBJ1-1; the D gene is possibly TRBD1 (5 bases). CDR3 length: 15 residues. CDR1 is LGHNA and CDR2 is YNFKEQ in the germline V gene. The V and J ends lost 4 bases and 3 bases respectively, with 15 bases between them. DNA for the CDR3: TGTGCCAGCAGCCGCCCTAGCGGGGGGGACACTGAAGCTTTCTTT. Residues: CASSRPSGGDTEAFF.

This chain links TRBV9 with TRBJ2-7, with D perhaps TRBD2 (6 bases). V lost 4 bases, J lost 2 bases, and 16 bases lay in between. The CDR3 consists of 15 residues. Germline lookup yields CDR1 SGDLS and CDR2 YYNGEE. The CDR3 coding sequence is TGTGCCAGCAGCCCCACGGTGCGGGAAGCCTACGAGCAGTACTTC. Its translation: CASSPTVREAYEQYF.

This clone was detected once. This sequence joins TRBV5-6 and TRBJ2-7; TRBD1 might be the D (6 bases). Germline V gene sequence: CDR1 SGHDT, CDR2 YYEEEE. Trimming took 7 bases from V and 1 from J, leaving 12 bases between them. CDR3 length: 13 residues. CDR3 coding DNA: TGTGCCAGCTCCGGGACACCATCCTACGAGCAGTACTTC. Translating it yields CASSGTPSYEQYF.

The chain couples TRBV6-5 to TRBJ2-5; the match to TRBD2 covers 10 bases. After removal of 2 bases from V and 5 bases from J, the junction contained 8 bases not matched to a gene. CDR3 length: 16 residues. The germline CDR1 and CDR2 sequences are MNHEY and SVGAGI. CDR3: CASSYAEREGGETQYF. For the CDR3, the DNA is TGTGCCAGCAGTTACGCGGAGCGGGAGGGTGGGGAGACCCAGTACTTC.

CDR3 bases: TGTGCCAGCAGTTACCCGGACAGCTACAATGAGCAGTTCTTC. Residues: CASSYPDSYNEQFF. The rearrangement links TRBV6-2 or TRBV6-3 to TRBJ2-1; TRBD1 is a possible D gene (6 bases). Trimming left V 2 bases short and J 3 bases short, with 8 bases between. CDR1 MNHEY and CDR2 SVGEGT come from the germline V gene. This CDR3 is built from 14 residues.

The chain uses TRBV6-5 and TRBJ1-1; D ambiguous. CDR3 length equals 11 residues. From germline, CDR1 is MNHEY and CDR2 SVGAGI. Trimming left V 4 bases short and J 12 bases short, with 12 bases between. The CDR3 reads CASSFPPLTFF. For the CDR3, the DNA is TGTGCCAGCAGTTTCCCTCCTTTAACTTTCTTT.

The chain links TRBV6-2 or TRBV6-3 to TRBJ1-1, with D perhaps TRBD1 (6 bases). From germline, CDR1 is MNHEY and CDR2 SVGEGT. Trimming took 5 bases from V and 4 from J, leaving 8 bases between them. This CDR3 comprises 12 residues. The CDR3 reads CASSLRGTEAFF. In DNA, the CDR3 is TGTGCCAGCAGTCTCAGGGGCACTGAAGCTTTCTTT.

The V gene is TRBV7-6, the J gene TRBJ2-1; TRBD2 matches 10 bases. V lost 6 bases, J lost 4 bases, and 6 bases stayed unmatched. CDR3 length: 15 residues. The germline V gene has CDR1 SGHVS and CDR2 FNYEAQ. This chain's CDR3 is CASSTSGRAYNEQFF. The CDR3 nucleotides read TGTGCCAGCAGTACAAGCGGGAGGGCTTACAATGAGCAGTTCTTC.

In this sample, this clone turned up a few times. V and J are TRBV2 and TRBJ2-1; D might be TRBD2 (5 bases). Trimming cost V 1 base and J 4 bases, with 11 bases left between them. This CDR3 contains 15 residues. CDR1 is SNHLY and CDR2 is FYNNEI in the germline V gene. The CDR3 loop reads CASSEGTSNYNEQFF. The CDR3 DNA reads TGTGCCAGCAGTGAAGGGACTTCGAATTACAATGAGCAGTTCTTC.

CDR3 amino acids: CASSQNSGTTVLETQYF. CDR3 coding DNA: TGTGCCAGCAGCCAAAATAGCGGGACGACGGTACTAGAGACCCAGTACTTC. V is TRBV14 and J is TRBJ2-5, with 8 nucleotides matching TRBD2. In germline, CDR1 is SGHDN, CDR2 FVKESK. CDR3 size: 17 residues. The ends lost 2 bases at V and 4 bases at J; junction bases unmatched: 12.

The table lists this clone with a count of one. CDR3 DNA sequence: TGTGCCAGCAGCCAGAAACAGGGGGACACTGAAGCTTTCTTT. The encoded protein is CASSQKQGDTEAFF. This rearrangement joins TRBV4-2 to TRBJ1-1, with 8 nucleotides matching TRBD1. V was clipped by 3 bases and J by 3 bases; unmatched bases: 3. Germline values: CDR1 LGHNA, CDR2 YNFKEQ. The CDR3 is 14 residues long.

The chain joins TRBV7-2 to TRBJ1-2, with TRBD1 identical over 11 bases. CDR1 SGHTA and CDR2 FQGNSA come from the germline V gene. CDR3 length: 16 residues. With V trimmed by 0 bases and J by 7 bases, 7 bases remained unmatched. CDR3 amino acids: CASSLARVGTGGGYTF. The CDR3, as DNA: TGTGCCAGCAGCTTAGCGCGAGTAGGGACAGGGGGTGGCTACACCTTC.

The chain recombines TRBV13 with TRBJ1-2; 7 bases match TRBD1. The CDR3 runs 14 residues. Unmatched junction bases numbered 10, after V lost 5 bases and J lost 7 bases. Germline CDR1 and CDR2: PRHDT and FYEKMQ (reference sequence). The CDR3 region has the DNA TGTGCCAGCAGCGCGCGTACAGGGGTCGGTGGCTACACCTTC. It codes for CASSARTGVGGYTF.

The rearrangement uses TRBV5-8 and TRBJ1-2; D not resolved. The V and J ends lost 4 bases and 6 bases respectively, with 10 bases between them. Germline V gene sequence: CDR1 SGHTS, CDR2 YDEGEE. The CDR3 is 12 amino acids. DNA for the CDR3: TGTGCCAGCAGCAGAACAGTAGATGGCTACACCTTC. Translation: CASSRTVDGYTF.

The chain recombines TRBV11-3 with TRBJ2-3; D is possibly TRBD1 (5 bases). V was clipped by 3 bases and J by 2 bases, with 9 bases between them. The germline CDR1 and CDR2 sequences are SGHNT and YENEEA. The CDR3 has 14 amino acids. The CDR3 spells CASSFGHNTDTQYF. In nucleotides, the CDR3 is TGTGCCAGCAGCTTCGGACATAACACAGATACGCAGTATTTT.

This rearrangement joins TRBV7-2 to TRBJ2-3; no clear D gene. The CDR3 runs to 14 residues. The germline V and J ends were trimmed by 5 bases and 3 bases, with 12 bases remaining between them. Germline V gene sequence: CDR1 SGHTA, CDR2 FQGNSA. The CDR3 region is CASSPATPTDTQYF. The CDR3 DNA sequence: TGTGCCAGCAGCCCAGCGACTCCGACAGATACGCAGTATTTT.

With regard to this clone: An end of the junction does not agree with germline; a read error may underlie this. The DNA for the CDR3 is TGTGCCAGCAGTTTAGCGGGAGTCAATGAGCAGTTCTTC. The encoded protein is CASSLAGVNEQFF. The chain has TRBV7-6 and TRBJ2-1, with 9 nucleotides matching TRBD2. This CDR3 has 13 amino acids. Per germline, CDR1 SGHVS and CDR2 FNYEAQ.

V usage is TRBV13 and J usage is TRBJ2-1; TRBD2 aligns across 11 bases. V was clipped by 7 bases and J by 4 bases; unmatched bases: 15. The germline V gene has CDR1 PRHDT and CDR2 FYEKMQ (reference sequence). The CDR3 is made up of 18 amino acids. The CDR3 DNA is TGTGCCAGCACCCCTGGGCTAGCGGGAGGCTCGTGGTACAATGAGCAGTTCTTC. Its protein is CASTPGLAGGSWYNEQFF.

The rearrangement uses TRBV5-1 and TRBJ1-4; TRBD1 matches at 8 bases. The CDR3 loop spans 16 amino acids. Germline-derived CDR1 and CDR2 are SGHRS and YFSETQ. After removal of 5 bases from V and 7 bases from J, the junction contained 13 bases not matched to a gene. DNA for the CDR3: TGCGCCAGCAGTAATGACCTCAGGGGGCTTAGTGAAAAACTGTTTTTT. This translates into CASSNDLRGLSEKLFF.

Here the CDR3 reads CASSSGQRGFF. The DNA of the CDR3 is TGTGCCAGCAGTTCTGGACAGAGAGGGTTCTTC. The rearrangement uses TRBV27 and TRBJ2-1, with D maybe TRBD1 (6 bases). The CDR3 has 11 amino acids. The germline V gene has CDR1 MNHEY and CDR2 SMNVEV (reference sequence). V was pared by 4 bases and J by 15 bases, with 13 bases between.

This chain links TRBV6-5 with TRBJ2-7; the D gene is possibly TRBD2 (5 bases). Germline CDR1 is MNHEY and CDR2 is SVGAGI. The CDR3 has 13 residues. V was trimmed by 2 bases and J by 0 bases, leaving 5 bases between them. DNA of the CDR3: TGTGCCAGCAGTTACGGAGGCTCCTACGAGCAGTACTTC. Its protein product is CASSYGGSYEQYF.

The V gene is TRBV5-1, the J gene TRBJ1-3; D is possibly TRBD1 (5 bases). CDR3 length equals 16 residues. Germline CDR1 and CDR2: SGHRS and YFSETQ. Trimming took 1 base from V and 0 from J, leaving 11 bases between them. CDR3 protein: CASSLQGAGSGNTIYF. CDR3 coding DNA: TGCGCCAGCAGCTTGCAGGGTGCCGGCTCTGGAAACACCATATATTTT.

This chain connects TRBV6-5 to TRBJ2-7; 8 bases line up with TRBD2. Germline V CDR1 and CDR2: MNHEY, SVGAGI. J lost 4 bases, V lost 5 bases, and 10 bases had no gene match. The CDR3 runs to 15 residues. The CDR3 loop is CASSTPGLGGYEQYF. Written as DNA, the CDR3 is TGTGCCAGCAGTACCCCGGGACTAGGCGGTTACGAGCAGTACTTC.

The chain couples TRBV11-3 to TRBJ2-6; D call uncertain. V lost 1 base to trimming and J lost 0 bases, with 10 bases between them. The CDR3 extends over 17 amino acids. CDR1 SGHNT and CDR2 YENEEA come from the germline V gene. The CDR3 loop is CASSLGSVGSGANVLTF. In DNA form, the CDR3 reads TGTGCCAGCAGCTTAGGCAGCGTGGGCTCTGGGGCCAACGTCCTGACTTTC.

The chain is built from TRBV7-6 and TRBJ1-6; 8 bases line up with TRBD1. The V and J ends lost 5 bases and 0 bases, in that order; junction bases with no gene match: 6. The CDR3 has 17 amino acids. Germline CDR1 SGHVS, CDR2 FNYEAQ. This CDR3 reads CASSPRTGSSYNSPLHF. CDR3 nucleotides: TGTGCCAGCAGCCCACGGACAGGGAGCTCCTATAATTCACCCCTCCACTTT.

This chain links TRBV7-3 with TRBJ2-1, with D possibly matching TRBD2 (6 bases). CDR3 length: 16 residues. Germline lookup yields CDR1 SGHTA and CDR2 FQGTGA. V dropped 5 bases and J dropped 0 bases, with 14 bases sitting between them. The CDR3 region is CASSTSGSSSYNEQFF. CDR3 bases: TGTGCCAGCAGCACGAGCGGGTCTAGCTCCTACAATGAGCAGTTCTTC.